This TCR beta chain was recorded in a study of blood T cell repertoires in COVID-19. Study overall: The samples span acute and convalescent COVID-19 from the United States, Italy and Spain. From T cells, B-cell-depleted T cells, or PBMCs came the material, which was cDNA or gDNA.

J lost 2 bases, V lost 0 bases, and 3 bases had no gene match. Per germline, CDR1 LNHDA and CDR2 SQIVND (reference sequence). The length of the CDR3 is 16 residues. Per the original methods: Using reference gene primer amplification, nucleated cell counts were estimated. The data were produced by immunoSEQ multiplex PCR, yet TCRdb's version contains in-frame clones alone and is incomplete. Clone size and V and J calls were adopted from that table, with D and trimming inferred from the DNA. The repertoire has around 120,000 clones, more than 75% of them found once; the top ten carry 25% to 35%. The source is a woman aged 70-85 years with acute or convalescent COVID-19. V and J are TRBV19 and TRBJ2-3; 9 positions agree with TRBD2. Sequencing input: peripheral blood. The CDR3 bases are TGTGCCAGTAGTATAGAGCGGGGGGGTCTCACAGATACGCAGTATTTT. This sequence encodes CASSIERGGLTDTQYF. The whole variable domain, remainder taken from reference TRBV19 and TRBJ2-3, is DGGITQSPKYLFRKEGQNVTLSCEQNLNHDAMYWYRQDPGQGLRLIYYSQIVNDFQKGDIAEGYSVSREKKESFPLTVTSAQKNPTAFYLCASSIERGGLTDTQYFGPGTRLTVL.